Following are 8 T cell receptor beta chains from one sample sequenced in a study of CD8 T cells in ankylosing spondylitis. TCRdb re-analysed the 5' RACE reads in MiXCR, keeping a single row per CDR3 protein. The profile shows around 250,000 distinct CDR3 sequences, about 30% of them singletons. Source material: blood, either unsorted or a sorted T cell fraction (not recorded which). These receptors originate from a male donor with ankylosing spondylitis or in good health (not recorded which).

This clonotype was counted only a few times. V is TRBV20-1 and J is TRBJ2-2; D is uncertain. This CDR3 has 11 residues. The germline V gene encodes CDR1 DFQATT and CDR2 SNEGSKA (reference sequence). CDR3 loop: CTAGGPGELFF. In DNA, the CDR3 is TGCACTGCAGGTGGCCCCGGGGAGCTGTTTTTT.

The chain carries TRBV9 and TRBJ2-2, with TRBD1 as a possible D gene (6 bases). V was clipped by 2 bases and J by 0 bases, with 20 bases between them. Germline-derived CDR1 and CDR2 are SGDLS and YYNGEE. The CDR3 extends over 19 amino acids. CDR3 region: CASSVNQDSKSANTGELFF. CDR3 in DNA: TGTGCCAGCAGCGTGAACCAGGACAGTAAAAGTGCGAACACCGGGGAGCTGTTTTTT.

This chain links TRBV20-1 with TRBJ1-5; D not certain. This CDR3 is built from 14 residues. Trimming shortened V by 3 bases and J by 4 bases, and 13 bases separated the two germline ends. Germline loops: CDR1 DFQATT, CDR2 SNEGSKA (reference sequence). The CDR3 spells CSASQQRFNQPQHF. In DNA, the CDR3 is TGCAGTGCTAGTCAACAGAGATTTAATCAGCCCCAGCATTTT.

As for this clonotype: Relative to the germline gene, one junction end is altered; a read error may explain this. The rearrangement links TRBV20-1 to TRBJ2-3; D is possibly TRBD2 (5 bases). Germline V gene data show CDR1 as DFQATT and CDR2 as SNEGSKA (reference sequence). The CDR3 contains 16 residues. The CDR3 bases are TGCTGTGCTAGCTACCTGCTTTACGCTAGCACAGATACGCAGTATTTT. Encoded protein: CCASYLLYASTDTQYF.

The rearrangement joins TRBV20-1 to TRBJ1-5, with D possibly being TRBD1 (5 bases). CDR1 is DFQATT and CDR2 is SNEGSKA in the germline V gene (reference sequence). Trimming removed 0 bases from V and 3 bases from J, with 12 bases in between. The CDR3 sequence is 15 residues long. For the CDR3, the DNA is TGCAGTGCTAGAGATTGGGCAGGGACCAATCAGCCCCAGCATTTT. Translated: CSARDWAGTNQPQHF.

This clonotype has only a few counts. J is TRBJ2-2 and V is TRBV20-1; the D call may be TRBD1 or TRBD2 (5 bases each). CDR1 DFQATT and CDR2 SNEGSKA come from the germline V gene (reference sequence). The CDR3 sequence is 15 residues long. Trimming pared 2 bases from V and 6 bases from J, leaving 16 bases between. The CDR3, as DNA: TGCAGTGCTAGATCCTCTGGGGGTGAGCCCGGGGAGCTGTTTTTT. Its translation is CSARSSGGEPGELFF.

This clonotype was counted a few times. The CDR3 reads CASSPDRAGEQFF. Here the CDR3 DNA reads TGTGCCAGCAGCCCCGACAGGGCGGGTGAGCAGTTCTTC. This chain uses TRBV5-6 with TRBJ2-1, with 7 bases fitting TRBD1. CDR3 length: 13 residues. The J segment lost 9 bases and the V segment lost 4 bases, leaving 7 bases of the junction unmatched. Per germline, CDR1 SGHDT and CDR2 YYEEEE.

This clonotype was found a few times. CDR3 residues: CASSLSGGLGVEQFF. Here the CDR3 DNA reads TGTGCCAGCAGCTTGTCTGGGGGCCTGGGGGTTGAGCAGTTCTTC. The genes are TRBV5-5 and TRBJ2-1, with D tentatively TRBD1 (6 bases). CDR1 SGHKS and CDR2 YYEKEE come from the germline V gene (reference sequence). V was pared by 1 base and J by 9 bases, with 17 bases between. The CDR3 totals 15 residues.